The 21 T cell receptor beta chains reported below all come from one sample, sequenced in a study of T cell responses to AZD1222 COVID-19 vaccine. Only in-frame clones appear in the TCRdb table, and some are missing; sequencing was by immunoSEQ multiplex PCR. The sample carries some 62,000 clones, roughly 80% recorded once. The sample in question was peripheral blood, obtained on day 0 of AZD1222 vaccination. The receptor source for this set is an adult in good health.

A few counts support this clone. This sequence joins TRBV7-9 and TRBJ1-2; 8 positions match TRBD1. V trimming: 4 bases; J trimming: 0 bases; junction bases outside the gene matches: 4. Germline CDR1 is SEHNR and CDR2 is FQNEAQ (reference sequence). CDR3 size: 15 residues. The CDR3 spells CASSSWDRTNYGYTF. The CDR3 bases are TGTGCCAGCAGCTCATGGGACAGGACTAACTATGGCTACACCTTC.

This clone appeared once. CDR3 in amino acids: CASSIDRGSGANVLTF. In nucleotides, the CDR3 is TGTGCCAGTAGTATAGACAGGGGGTCTGGGGCCAACGTCCTGACTTTC. The chain combines TRBV19 with TRBJ2-6; TRBD1 matches 7 bases. The CDR3 loop spans 16 amino acids. Germline-derived CDR1 and CDR2 are LNHDA and SQIVND (reference sequence). V was pared by 0 bases and J by 1 base, with 0 bases of the junction left unmatched.

This clone counts as medium-sized (0.01 to 0.1%). The V and J genes are TRBV15 and TRBJ1-1, with D hard to call. The CDR3 sequence is 16 residues long. Looked up from germline, CDR1 is LNHNV and CDR2 is YYDKDF (reference sequence). The V gene lost 0 bases and the J gene lost 1 base, with 12 bases spanning the gap. In DNA, the CDR3 is TGTGCCACCAGCAGAGATAAGTTTCCCGGGAACACTGAAGCTTTCTTT. Encoded protein: CATSRDKFPGNTEAFF.

This rearrangement joins TRBV27 to TRBJ1-4; unclear D gene. The CDR3 is made up of 15 amino acids. The ends were cut back, 3 bases at V and 0 bases at J, with 8 bases in the middle. CDR1 and CDR2 from the germline V gene are MNHEY and SMNVEV (reference sequence). In DNA form, the CDR3 reads TGTGCCAGCAGTTTGAGCCCACCAACTAATGAAAAACTGTTTTTT. Its translation is CASSLSPPTNEKLFF. Complete variable domain (other parts from reference TRBV27 and TRBJ1-4): EAQVTQNPRYLITVTGKKLTVTCSQNMNHEYMSWYRQDPGLGLRQIYYSMNVEVTDKGDVPEGYKVSRKEKRNFPLILESPSPNQTSLYFCASSLSPPTNEKLFFGSGTQLSVL.

The V gene is TRBV14, the J gene TRBJ1-2; D call uncertain. This CDR3 contains 12 residues. Germline CDR1 reads SGHDN; CDR2 reads FVKESK. The V end was cut by 2 bases, the J end by 4 bases, with 5 bases between. CDR3 protein: CASSQRIYGYTF. The CDR3 nucleotides are TGTGCCAGCAGCCAACGGATCTATGGCTACACCTTC.

The chain carries TRBV18 and TRBJ2-7; the D is unclear. This CDR3 is built from 14 residues. CDR1 KGHSH and CDR2 LQKENI come from the germline V gene. Trimming cost V 6 bases and J 0 bases, with 12 bases left between them. As DNA, the CDR3 is TGTGCCAGCTCGCCGTTAAGGTCCTCCTACGAGCAGTACTTC. Encoded protein: CASSPLRSSYEQYF.

This clone has a single count. The chain carries TRBV20-1 and TRBJ1-5; perhaps TRBD1 as D (6 bases). The CDR3 covers 12 residues. Looked up from germline, CDR1 is DFQATT and CDR2 is SNEGSKA (reference sequence). Between the trimmed V and J ends, which lost 3 bases and 8 bases, there was a span of 11 bases. CDR3 nucleotides: TGCAGTGCTAGTCAGGGGACTGAGCCCCAGCATTTT. Amino acids: CSASQGTEPQHF.

The chain combines TRBV7-2 with TRBJ2-3, with 8 bases aligning to TRBD2. Trimming took 1 base from V and 3 from J; bases not matched to a gene: 6. The CDR3 is made up of 16 amino acids. In germline, CDR1 is SGHTA, CDR2 FQGNSA. CDR3 in DNA: TGTGCCAGCAGCTTAGTTCGGGGGGGCCGTACAGATACGCAGTATTTT. Its translation is CASSLVRGGRTDTQYF.

This clone was detected once. The rearrangement uses TRBV24-1 and TRBJ2-3, with 7 bases matching TRBD1. CDR1 and CDR2 from the germline V gene are KGHDR and SFDVKD. The CDR3 is 14 amino acids. V lost 7 bases and J lost 4; bases outside the gene matches: 7. The CDR3 loop is CATSGTGVADTQYF. The CDR3 DNA reads TGTGCCACCAGCGGCACAGGGGTGGCAGATACGCAGTATTTT.

The rearrangement joins TRBV24-1 to TRBJ2-2, with 7 bases identical to TRBD1. V was pared by 4 bases and J by 5 bases, with 12 bases of the junction left unmatched. This CDR3 contains 17 residues. Germline-derived CDR1 and CDR2 are KGHDR and SFDVKD. The CDR3 sequence: CATSDPTGPAGTGELFF. The CDR3 coding sequence is TGTGCCACCAGTGACCCGACAGGGCCCGCAGGGACCGGGGAGCTGTTTTTT.

The genes are TRBV4-3 and TRBJ1-6; 7 bases line up with TRBD1. The CDR3 consists of 14 residues. The V segment lost 4 bases and the J segment 5 bases; nucleotides outside the gene matches: 2. In germline, CDR1 is LGHNA, CDR2 YSLEER. CDR3 region: CASSRDSNNSPLHF. The CDR3 bases are TGCGCCAGCAGCCGGGACAGTAATAATTCACCCCTCCACTTT.

V gene TRBV5-4 combines with J gene TRBJ2-3; no firm D call. CDR3 size: 12 residues. In germline, CDR1 is SGHNT, CDR2 YYREEE (reference sequence). V lost 6 bases and J 1 base, leaving 6 bases between the germline ends. CDR3 DNA: TGTGCCAGCACCCTCCGCACAGATACGCAGTATTTT. As protein: CASTLRTDTQYF.

This clone was counted once. The rearrangement uses TRBV25-1 and TRBJ2-7, with D uncertain. The CDR3 has 11 amino acids. V lost 0 bases to trimming and J lost 5 bases, with 2 bases between them. The germline CDR1 and CDR2 sequences are MGHDK and SYGVNS. The CDR3 loop reads CASSEYHEQYF. The DNA for the CDR3 is TGTGCCAGCAGTGAATACCACGAGCAGTACTTC.

The chain couples TRBV6-1 to TRBJ2-2, with TRBD1 as a possible D gene (6 bases). The CDR3 covers 17 residues. Germline V gives CDR1 MNHNS, CDR2 SASEGT. V lost 0 bases and J lost 1, with 12 bases in between. DNA of the CDR3: TGTGCCAGCAGTGAAGCCACAGGGTACGGGAACACCGGGGAGCTGTTTTTT. Translation: CASSEATGYGNTGELFF.

This clone was seen only once. The J gene is TRBJ2-5, the V gene TRBV10-3, with TRBD2 matching over 11 bases. The CDR3 extends over 15 amino acids. Germline V gives CDR1 ENHRY, CDR2 SYGVKD. J gave up 5 bases and V 10 bases, and 12 bases lay outside the gene matches. The CDR3 DNA follows: TGTGCCACCAGAAGTAGCGGGGGGGCGAGGGAGACCCAGTACTTC. Translated, it gives CATRSSGGARETQYF.

The V call is TRBV6-6, the J call TRBJ2-7; D remains unclear. The V gene lost 5 bases and the J gene lost 6 bases, with 20 bases spanning the gap. The V gene's germline CDR1 is MNHNY and CDR2 SVGAGI (reference sequence). This CDR3 contains 15 residues. The CDR3 nucleotides read TGTGCCAGCAGTCCCTCTCTTTTCCGGAGTCCCGAGCAGTACTTC. Its protein is CASSPSLFRSPEQYF.

V gene TRBV19 combines with J gene TRBJ1-1; the D is unclear. There are 13 residues in the CDR3. Germline assignment: CDR1 LNHDA and CDR2 SQIVND (reference sequence). The ends were cut back, 3 bases at V and 6 bases at J, with 11 bases in the middle. CDR3 sequence (DNA): TGTGCCAGTAGTATTAGCCTTGGGGCTGAAGCTTTCTTT. Protein: CASSISLGAEAFF.

This chain uses TRBV5-4 with TRBJ1-1; D unresolved. V lost 4 bases and J 1 base, leaving 11 bases between the germline ends. Germline loops: CDR1 SGHNT, CDR2 YYREEE (reference sequence). The CDR3 length is 14 residues. For the CDR3, the DNA is TGTGCCAGCAGCACTGGACCGCCGAACACTGAAGCTTTCTTT. Translated, it gives CASSTGPPNTEAFF.

V is TRBV3-1 (or the pseudogene TRBV3-2) and J is TRBJ1-6, with D tentatively TRBD1 (5 bases). The CDR3 totals 12 residues. Trimming removed 1 base from V and 16 bases from J, with 11 bases in between. Germline-derived CDR1 and CDR2 are LGHDT and YNNKEL (reference sequence). Written as DNA, the CDR3 is TGTGCCAGCAGCCAAGTTCCGGGACCTCTCCACTTT. This codes for CASSQVPGPLHF.

The chain carries TRBV6-5 and TRBJ2-7; the D is unclear. V was trimmed by 2 bases and J by 1 base, leaving 6 bases between them. Germline V CDR1 and CDR2: MNHEY, SVGAGI. The CDR3 spans 13 residues. The CDR3 DNA sequence: TGTGCCAGCAGTTACGGGCAGTCCTACGAGCAGTACTTC. Amino acid sequence: CASSYGQSYEQYF.

V usage is TRBV4-1 and J usage is TRBJ1-1, with D maybe TRBD1 (5 bases). CDR1 and CDR2 (germline): MGHRA, YSYEKL. This CDR3 has 16 residues. The ends were cut back, 0 bases at V and 1 base at J, with 12 bases in the middle. The CDR3 nucleotides read TGCGCCAGCAGCCAAGATCCCGGGGGGTCGAACACTGAAGCTTTCTTT. Translated: CASSQDPGGSNTEAFF.